A single sample is the source of the 20 T cell receptor beta chains below, sequenced in a study of cytomegalovirus exposure and HLA in healthy donors. PCR amplification relied on 60 Vbeta primers (plus 13 Jbeta primers). The method was immunoSEQ multiplex PCR; TCRdb's version includes in-frame clones alone and lacks a portion of them. The sample includes under 150,000 clones, roughly three quarters of them seen just once. The sequenced material came from PBMCs. The receptors derive from a woman aged 40 to 50 in good health and CMV-seronegative.

The chain is built from TRBV4-3 and TRBJ2-5; TRBD2 agrees at 10 bases. Looked up from germline, CDR1 is LGHNA and CDR2 is YSLEER. CDR3 length: 17 residues. The V and J ends lost 0 bases and 5 bases, in that order; junction bases with no gene match: 9. CDR3 amino acids: CASSQEEAGGRGETQYF. The CDR3 bases are TGCGCCAGCAGCCAAGAAGAAGCGGGGGGGCGAGGCGAGACCCAGTACTTC.

J is TRBJ2-2 and V is TRBV9, with D possibly being TRBD2 (6 bases). The CDR3 totals 15 residues. Trimming shortened V by 2 bases and J by 0 bases, and 8 bases separated the two germline ends. CDR1 and CDR2 from the germline V gene are SGDLS and YYNGEE. CDR3: CASSVGLTNTGELFF. The CDR3 DNA is TGTGCCAGCAGCGTGGGACTGACGAACACCGGGGAGCTGTTTTTT.

The chain joins TRBV28 to TRBJ1-1; 8 nucleotides match TRBD1. Unmatched junction bases numbered 5, after V lost 4 bases and J lost 4 bases. In germline, CDR1 is MDHEN, CDR2 SYDVKM. CDR3 length: 14 residues. CDR3 in DNA: TGTGCCAGCAGTTCGGACAGGGAGGGCACTGAAGCTTTCTTT. Translation gives CASSSDREGTEAFF.

The chain employs TRBV7-6 and TRBJ2-3, with D unresolved. V was cut by 3 bases and J by 3 bases, with 7 bases left in between. Germline lookup yields CDR1 SGHVS and CDR2 FNYEAQ. The CDR3 extends over 13 amino acids. As DNA, the CDR3 is TGTGCCAGCAGCTTCCAGAAGACAGATACGCAGTATTTT. It is translated as CASSFQKTDTQYF.

CDR3 in DNA: TGTGCCAGCAGCGTAGCCCCGGACAGGGTCGGCGAGCAGTACTTC. Translation: CASSVAPDRVGEQYF. This chain uses TRBV9 with TRBJ2-7; 8 bases align to TRBD1. The CDR3 runs 15 residues. Germline CDR1 SGDLS, CDR2 YYNGEE. J was trimmed by 6 bases and V by 0 bases; bases with no gene match: 8.

This sequence joins TRBV30 and TRBJ2-7; the D gene is possibly TRBD1 (6 bases). In germline, CDR1 is GTSNPN, CDR2 SVGIG (reference sequence). The CDR3 has 14 residues. The V and J ends lost 0 bases and 2 bases respectively, with 11 bases between them. The CDR3 DNA sequence: TGTGCCTGGAGTGTAGCCTCAGGGGCCTACGAGCAGTACTTC. Its protein product is CAWSVASGAYEQYF.

V usage is TRBV5-6 and J usage is TRBJ1-1; TRBD1 is a possible D gene (6 bases). The germline V gene encodes CDR1 SGHDT and CDR2 YYEEEE. The CDR3 runs 11 residues. V was trimmed by 2 bases and J by 8 bases, leaving 7 bases between them. This CDR3 is CASSFDREAFF. The DNA of the CDR3 is TGTGCCAGCAGCTTTGACAGGGAAGCTTTCTTT. Full variable domain (outside the CDR3, taken from reference TRBV5-6 and TRBJ1-1): DAGVTQSPTHLIKTRGQQVTLRCSPKSGHDTVSWYQQALGQGPQFIFQYYEEEERQRGNFPDRFSGHQFPNYSSELNVNALLLGDSALYLCASSFDREAFFGQGTRLTVV.

This chain joins TRBV2 and TRBJ2-3; 13 bases match TRBD2. The V gene end was trimmed by 7 bases and the J gene end by 0 bases; junction bases not matched to a gene: 10. Germline CDR1 and CDR2: SNHLY and FYNNEI. The CDR3 length is 18 residues. This chain's CDR3 is CASTRTSGGHTSTDTQYF. The CDR3 nucleotides are TGTGCCAGCACCCGGACTAGCGGGGGCCATACTAGCACAGATACGCAGTATTTT.

J is TRBJ2-1 and V is TRBV18, with a tentative D call TRBD2 (7 bases). Germline V gives CDR1 KGHSH, CDR2 LQKENI. The V end was cut by 5 bases, the J end by 2 bases, with 19 bases between. This CDR3 comprises 17 residues. The CDR3 coding sequence is TGTGCCAGCTCAAAGGCTGCGGGCGGGGGCGCCTACAATGAGCAGTTCTTC. Encoded protein: CASSKAAGGGAYNEQFF.

The table lists this clone with a count of one. J is TRBJ2-7 and V is TRBV7-9, with D perhaps matching TRBD1 (6 bases). The germline V gene encodes CDR1 SEHNR and CDR2 FQNEAQ (reference sequence). With 5 bases removed from V and 1 base from J, the gap between germline ends came to 12 bases. The CDR3 extends over 14 amino acids. CDR3 sequence (DNA): TGTGCCAGCAGCGCCCGACAGGAGTCCTACGAGCAGTACTTC. Translating gives CASSARQESYEQYF.

J is TRBJ2-1 and V is TRBV29-1; unclear D gene. Germline V CDR1 and CDR2: SQVTM, ANQGSEA. This CDR3 spans 14 amino acids. V lost 6 bases and J lost 0, with 12 bases in between. In nucleotides, the CDR3 is TGCAGCGTCGTTGCGGATCGCTCCTACAATGAGCAGTTCTTC. It yields the protein CSVVADRSYNEQFF.

This sequence joins TRBV7-6 and TRBJ1-1; tentatively, D is TRBD1 (5 bases). CDR3 size: 13 residues. The germline V and J ends were trimmed by 5 bases and 4 bases, with 11 bases remaining between them. The V gene's germline CDR1 is SGHVS and CDR2 FNYEAQ. CDR3: CASSEQGTTEAFF. CDR3 in DNA: TGTGCCAGCAGCGAGCAGGGTACCACTGAAGCTTTCTTT.

V gene TRBV6-5 combines with J gene TRBJ2-5; D perhaps matches TRBD2 (6 bases). This CDR3 is 14 amino acids long. Germline loops: CDR1 MNHEY, CDR2 SVGAGI. Trimming took 6 bases from V and 2 from J, leaving 13 bases between them. As DNA, the CDR3 is TGTGCCAGCAGGCCCGGGACTCTTCAAGAGACCCAGTACTTC. This gives the protein CASRPGTLQETQYF.

In its sample, this clone was seen a few times. The chain couples TRBV10-1 to TRBJ1-4; no clear D. Trimming took 4 bases from V and 6 from J, leaving 18 bases between them. The CDR3 runs to 16 residues. CDR1 and CDR2 from the germline V gene are WNHNN and SYGVQD (reference sequence). The CDR3 coding sequence is TGCGCCAGCAGTGGGACTGAGCGTTGTAGTGATGAAAAACTGTTTTTT. It yields the protein CASSGTERCSDEKLFF.

A few counts support this clone. Here the CDR3 reads CASSQEPGPSTDTQYF. In nucleotides, the CDR3 is TGTGCCAGCAGCCAAGAACCAGGTCCTAGCACAGATACGCAGTATTTT. The rearrangement links TRBV4-2 to TRBJ2-3; D gene unclear. The CDR3 is 16 amino acids. Trimming removed 0 bases at V and 0 bases at J, with 10 bases between. Per germline, CDR1 LGHNA and CDR2 YNFKEQ.

The chain employs TRBV19 and TRBJ2-5; 8 bases fit TRBD2. This CDR3 is 15 amino acids long. Germline-derived CDR1 and CDR2 are LNHDA and SQIVND (reference sequence). Trimming removed 5 bases from V and 1 base from J; junction bases left unmatched: 6. The CDR3 region has the DNA TGTGCCAGTAGTCCCTCGGGGGGGGCCCAAGAGACCCAGTACTTC. It yields the protein CASSPSGGAQETQYF.

This clone was seen only once. The chain couples TRBV28 to TRBJ2-3; D is unclear. Germline V gene lookup returns CDR1 MDHEN and CDR2 SYDVKM. The CDR3 covers 11 residues. Trimming left V 5 bases short and J 6 bases short, with 6 bases between. CDR3 protein: CASSLLDTQYF. The CDR3 nucleotides read TGTGCCAGCAGTCTACTCGATACGCAGTATTTT.

The chain carries TRBV5-1 and TRBJ2-4; 11 bases align to TRBD2. This CDR3 comprises 15 residues. Germline V gene lookup returns CDR1 SGHRS and CDR2 YFSETQ. Trimming cost V 4 bases and J 7 bases; bases outside gene matches: 7. CDR3 sequence: CASSPTSGGSNIQYF. The CDR3 DNA reads TGCGCCAGCAGCCCTACTAGCGGGGGTTCGAACATTCAGTACTTC. The full variable domain, completed using reference TRBV5-1 and TRBJ2-4, is KAGVTQTPRYLIKTRGQQVTLSCSPISGHRSVSWYQQTPGQGLQFLFEYFSETQRNKGNFPGRFSGRQFSNSRSEMNVSTLELGDSALYLCASSPTSGGSNIQYFGAGTRLSVL.

V is TRBV27 and J is TRBJ1-5; D might be TRBD1 (6 bases). The CDR3 has 14 residues. Trimming stripped 1 base from V and 4 bases from J, with 8 bases between. Per germline, CDR1 MNHEY and CDR2 SMNVEV (reference sequence). CDR3 protein: CASSLYRENQPQHF. CDR3 sequence (DNA): TGTGCCAGCAGTTTATACAGGGAAAATCAGCCCCAGCATTTT.

The rearrangement joins TRBV7-9 to TRBJ1-1; D is unresolved. The V and J ends lost 5 bases and 4 bases respectively, with 17 bases between them. The CDR3 is 15 residues long. The V gene's germline CDR1 is SEHNR and CDR2 FQNEAQ (reference sequence). The CDR3 reads CASSPTPLEATEAFF. CDR3 nucleotides: TGTGCCAGCAGCCCAACTCCCCTCGAGGCCACTGAAGCTTTCTTT.